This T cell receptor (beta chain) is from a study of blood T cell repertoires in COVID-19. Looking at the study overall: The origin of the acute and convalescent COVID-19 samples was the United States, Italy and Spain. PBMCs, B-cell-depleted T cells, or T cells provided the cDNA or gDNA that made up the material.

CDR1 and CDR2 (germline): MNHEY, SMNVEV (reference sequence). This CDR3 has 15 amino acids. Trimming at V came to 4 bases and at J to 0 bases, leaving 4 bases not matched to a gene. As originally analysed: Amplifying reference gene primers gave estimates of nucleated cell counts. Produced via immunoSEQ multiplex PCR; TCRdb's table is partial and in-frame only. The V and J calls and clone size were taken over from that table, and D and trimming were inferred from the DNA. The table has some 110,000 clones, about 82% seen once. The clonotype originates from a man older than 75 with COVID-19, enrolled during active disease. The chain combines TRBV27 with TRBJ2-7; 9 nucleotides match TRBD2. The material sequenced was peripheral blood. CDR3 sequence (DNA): TGTGCCAGCAGTTCCCCGACTAGCGGCTCCTACGAGCAGTACTTC. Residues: CASSSPTSGSYEQYF.